The 23 T cell receptor beta chains given below trace back to one sample, sequenced in a study of HIV-infected patients and healthy controls. Whole blood was used without fractionation, so all unsorted peripheral T cells were included. Reverse transcription used around 500 ng RNA and constant-region primers for alpha and beta. Separate chain-specific third strand synthesis with multiplexing indices produced the alpha and beta libraries. TCRdb processed the 5' RACE reads anew with MiXCR; each CDR3 protein has one entry. The sample carries about 10,000 distinct CDR3 sequences, roughly a tenth recorded once. Sequencing was performed on blood, taken before antiretroviral therapy. These receptors all stem from an adult with HIV infection.

This clonotype was recorded a few times. This sequence joins TRBV7-2 and TRBJ1-2; D is unclear. Germline V lookup: CDR1 SGHTA, CDR2 FQGNSA. The length of the CDR3 is 16 residues. V was clipped by 5 bases and J by 2 bases, with 18 bases between them. In DNA, the CDR3 is TGTGCCAGCAGCCTATACCCCTTGGACGAAAACTATGGCTACACCTTC. It yields the protein CASSLYPLDENYGYTF.

Many counts were recorded for this clonotype. The gene calls are TRBV27 and TRBJ2-3; either TRBD1 or TRBD2 may fit D (5 bases each). Germline CDR1 is MNHEY and CDR2 is SMNVEV (reference sequence). This CDR3 is 15 amino acids long. V lost 0 bases, J lost 6 bases, and 13 bases lay in between. The CDR3 reads CASSLSGAPGDTQYF. CDR3 coding DNA: TGTGCCAGCAGTTTATCCGGGGCCCCGGGTGATACGCAGTATTTT.

This clonotype occurred many times. The J gene is TRBJ1-1, the V gene TRBV27; maybe TRBD1 (6 bases). Germline V CDR1 and CDR2: MNHEY, SMNVEV (reference sequence). V was trimmed by 6 bases and J by 5 bases, leaving 16 bases between them. This CDR3 comprises 14 residues. The CDR3 sequence: CASRDRGLETEAFF. CDR3 coding DNA: TGTGCCAGCAGGGATAGGGGGTTGGAGACTGAAGCTTTCTTT.

This clonotype occurred many times. The CDR3 spells CASSLGQGSYGYTF. In nucleotides, the CDR3 is TGTGCCAGCAGCTTAGGCCAGGGGTCGTATGGCTACACCTTC. The V call is TRBV7-9, the J call TRBJ1-2, with D perhaps matching TRBD1 (6 bases). Germline V gives CDR1 SEHNR, CDR2 FQNEAQ (reference sequence). The CDR3 runs to 14 residues. V was pared by 1 base and J by 5 bases, with 11 bases between.

This clonotype was seen many times. The gene calls are TRBV2 and TRBJ1-5; TRBD1 aligns across 8 bases. CDR1 SNHLY and CDR2 FYNNEI come from the germline V gene. With V trimmed by 1 base and J by 0 bases, 2 bases remained unmatched. The CDR3 runs 16 residues. CDR3: CASSEGQGASNQPQHF. CDR3 sequence (DNA): TGTGCCAGCAGTGAAGGTCAGGGGGCTAGCAATCAGCCCCAGCATTTT.

This clonotype was counted only a few times. The CDR3 DNA reads as TGTGCCAGCTCACCCTACAGGGGATCTGTCAATGAGCAGTTCTTC. The encoded protein is CASSPYRGSVNEQFF. The chain links TRBV18 to TRBJ2-1; 7 bases align to TRBD1. The germline CDR1 and CDR2 sequences are KGHSH and LQKENI. With V trimmed by 3 bases and J by 6 bases, 8 bases remained unmatched. The CDR3 contains 15 residues.

There are a few counts of this clonotype. The chain employs TRBV19 and TRBJ2-1; either TRBD1 or TRBD2 may fit D (5 bases each). Germline V gene data show CDR1 as LNHDA and CDR2 as SQIVND (reference sequence). Trimming removed 1 base at V and 7 bases at J, with 11 bases between. The CDR3 is made up of 14 amino acids. The CDR3 here is CASSIGRGENEQFF. CDR3 bases: TGTGCCAGTAGTATAGGTCGGGGCGAGAATGAGCAGTTCTTC.

By its share, this clonotype is medium-sized. J is TRBJ1-1 and V is TRBV20-1; a possible D gene is TRBD1 (6 bases). The germline CDR1 and CDR2 sequences are DFQATT and SNEGSKA (reference sequence). Trimming shortened V by 2 bases and J by 4 bases, and 14 bases separated the two germline ends. The CDR3 consists of 14 residues. The CDR3 region is CSARPQGGSTEAFF. DNA of the CDR3: TGCAGTGCTAGACCTCAAGGGGGGAGCACTGAAGCTTTCTTT.

There are many counts of this clonotype. The CDR3 DNA reads TGTGCCAGCAGCCCACCCGGCAGTGCGAACACCGGGGAGCTGTTTTTT. Protein: CASSPPGSANTGELFF. The rearrangement joins TRBV7-9 to TRBJ2-2; D is unclear. CDR1 SEHNR and CDR2 FQNEAQ come from the germline V gene (reference sequence). Trimming shortened V by 5 bases and J by 0 bases, and 13 bases separated the two germline ends. The CDR3 consists of 16 residues.

V is TRBV6-6 and J is TRBJ1-2; D gene unclear. This CDR3 has 11 residues. V was shortened by 5 bases and J by 5 bases, with 6 bases between the two germline ends. In germline, CDR1 is MNHNY, CDR2 SVGAGI (reference sequence). In DNA, the CDR3 is TGTGCCAGCAGTCCGGAGTATGGCTACACCTTC. Translating gives CASSPEYGYTF.

In its sample, this clonotype was seen many times. The V call is TRBV6-2 or TRBV6-3, the J call TRBJ2-4; no firm D call. Trimming removed 3 bases at V and 2 bases at J, with 20 bases between. Germline loops: CDR1 MNHEY, CDR2 SVGEGT. The CDR3 runs 18 residues. The CDR3 DNA sequence: TGTGCCAGCAGTTATAGTCGGTACAACAGCACGTCCAAAAACATTCAGTACTTC. As protein: CASSYSRYNSTSKNIQYF.

This clonotype counts as large. CDR3 in amino acids: CSAQDPSAGELFF. CDR3 in DNA: TGCAGCGCGCAAGATCCTAGCGCCGGGGAGCTGTTTTTT. V and J are TRBV29-1 and TRBJ2-2, with D possibly matching TRBD2 (6 bases). CDR3 size: 13 residues. The V and J ends lost 7 bases and 6 bases respectively, with 15 bases between them. Germline-derived CDR1 and CDR2 are SQVTM and ANQGSEA.

This clonotype was counted at least ten times. The gene calls are TRBV6-5 and TRBJ2-2; D perhaps matches TRBD1 (5 bases). The CDR3 extends over 15 amino acids. Trimming stripped 7 bases from V and 2 bases from J, with 14 bases between. Germline V CDR1 and CDR2: MNHEY, SVGAGI. The CDR3 DNA reads as TGTGCCAGCACCCCTACAAGGGGTAACACCGGGGAGCTGTTTTTT. The encoded protein is CASTPTRGNTGELFF.

There are many counts of this clonotype. The chain joins TRBV20-1 to TRBJ1-5; D gene ambiguous. The germline gives CDR1 DFQATT, CDR2 SNEGSKA (reference sequence). The CDR3 is made up of 12 amino acids. Trimming shortened V by 0 bases and J by 9 bases, and 9 bases separated the two germline ends. The CDR3 spells CSARDLVGPQHF. CDR3 nucleotide sequence: TGCAGTGCTAGAGATTTGGTCGGGCCCCAGCATTTT.

The table lists this clonotype with many counts. V gene TRBV5-6 combines with J gene TRBJ1-4; tentative D call: TRBD1 (6 bases). Germline V gene sequence: CDR1 SGHDT, CDR2 YYEEEE. The ends were cut back, 5 bases at V and 3 bases at J, with 14 bases in the middle. The length of the CDR3 is 15 residues. The CDR3 region has the DNA TGTGCCAGCAGGTCGCAGGGGTCCGCTAATGAAAAACTGTTTTTT. Translated: CASRSQGSANEKLFF.

The chain is built from TRBV10-2 and TRBJ2-1, with TRBD2 matching 10 bases. Per the germline V gene, CDR1 is WSHSY and CDR2 is SAAADI. J gave up 6 bases and V 8 bases, and 10 bases lay outside the gene matches. This CDR3 comprises 15 residues. The CDR3: CASEESSGGINEQFF. The CDR3 nucleotides read TGCGCCAGCGAGGAAAGTAGCGGGGGGATCAATGAGCAGTTCTTC.

This clonotype is categorized as medium-sized (0.01 to 0.1%). The chain has TRBV6-2 or TRBV6-3 and TRBJ1-1; the D gene is possibly TRBD1 (5 bases). Trimming stripped 5 bases from V and 8 bases from J, with 9 bases between. The germline V gene encodes CDR1 MNHEY and CDR2 SVGEGT. CDR3 length equals 11 residues. CDR3 sequence reads: CASSPGLEAFF. CDR3 in DNA: TGTGCCAGCAGTCCGGGGCTGGAAGCTTTCTTT.

Sample share makes this clonotype medium-sized. The chain is built from TRBV4-1 and TRBJ2-1, with TRBD1 as a possible D gene (6 bases). CDR3 size: 13 residues. Germline V gene sequence: CDR1 MGHRA, CDR2 YSYEKL. Trimming took off 4 bases at V and 4 bases at J, with 8 bases between the two ends. DNA of the CDR3: TGCGCCAGCAGCCCACAGGGATACAATGAGCAGTTCTTC. This encodes CASSPQGYNEQFF.

A note on this clonotype: Possible read error: a much larger clone is one base away. The CDR3, as DNA: TGTGCCAACACCGACACCAGGGATTCACCCCTCCACTTT. This sequence encodes CANTDTRDSPLHF. The rearrangement uses TRBV6-1 and TRBJ1-6; a possible D gene is TRBD1 (5 bases). V shed 10 bases and J shed 8 bases, with 15 bases lying between them. The CDR3 consists of 13 residues. Germline assignment: CDR1 MNHNS and CDR2 SASEGT.

This clonotype was found many times. The genes are TRBV6-6 and TRBJ2-5; 9 positions match TRBD1. CDR1 is MNHNY and CDR2 is SVGAGI in the germline V gene (reference sequence). This CDR3 comprises 14 residues. With 6 bases clipped from V and 1 base from J, the junction kept 3 bases outside the gene matches. CDR3 amino acids: CASSLGQGQETQYF. Written as DNA, the CDR3 is TGTGCCAGCAGCCTGGGACAGGGCCAAGAGACCCAGTACTTC.

Many counts were recorded for this clonotype. J is TRBJ2-1 and V is TRBV6-2 or TRBV6-3, with D uncertain. The germline V gene encodes CDR1 MNHEY and CDR2 SVGEGT. V was pared by 3 bases and J by 5 bases, with 11 bases between. CDR3 size: 14 residues. The CDR3 reads CASSYFPEDNEQFF. In DNA form, the CDR3 reads TGTGCCAGCAGTTATTTCCCAGAGGACAATGAGCAGTTCTTC.

This clonotype occurred many times. V usage is TRBV20-1 and J usage is TRBJ2-2; TRBD2 aligns across 7 bases. The CDR3 extends over 14 amino acids. Germline CDR1 and CDR2: DFQATT and SNEGSKA (reference sequence). V shed 6 bases and J 7 bases; nucleotides not matched to a gene: 11. In nucleotides, the CDR3 is TGCAGTGCAACGGGGGGTCGGGACGTCGGGGAGCTGTTTTTT. Protein: CSATGGRDVGELFF.

This clonotype has only a few counts. This sequence joins TRBV5-5 and TRBJ1-4; D call uncertain. Trimming removed 5 bases from V and 8 bases from J, with 10 bases in between. The CDR3 is 12 amino acids. Germline lookup yields CDR1 SGHKS and CDR2 YYEKEE (reference sequence). In DNA, the CDR3 is TGTGCCAGCAGATCCGATGAGGAAAAACTGTTTTTT. It translates to CASRSDEEKLFF.